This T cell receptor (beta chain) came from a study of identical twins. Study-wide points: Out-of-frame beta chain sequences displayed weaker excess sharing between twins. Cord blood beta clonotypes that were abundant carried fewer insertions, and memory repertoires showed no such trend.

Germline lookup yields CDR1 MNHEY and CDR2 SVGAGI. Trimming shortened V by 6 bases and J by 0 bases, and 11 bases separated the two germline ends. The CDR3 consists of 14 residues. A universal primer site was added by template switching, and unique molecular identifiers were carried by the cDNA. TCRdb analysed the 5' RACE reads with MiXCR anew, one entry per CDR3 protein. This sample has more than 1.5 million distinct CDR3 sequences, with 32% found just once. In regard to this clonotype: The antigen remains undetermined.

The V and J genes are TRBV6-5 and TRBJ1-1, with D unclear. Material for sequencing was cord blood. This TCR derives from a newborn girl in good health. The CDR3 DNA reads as TGTGCCAGCAGCCAAGACGGTATGAACACTGAAGCTTTCTTT. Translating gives CASSQDGMNTEAFF.